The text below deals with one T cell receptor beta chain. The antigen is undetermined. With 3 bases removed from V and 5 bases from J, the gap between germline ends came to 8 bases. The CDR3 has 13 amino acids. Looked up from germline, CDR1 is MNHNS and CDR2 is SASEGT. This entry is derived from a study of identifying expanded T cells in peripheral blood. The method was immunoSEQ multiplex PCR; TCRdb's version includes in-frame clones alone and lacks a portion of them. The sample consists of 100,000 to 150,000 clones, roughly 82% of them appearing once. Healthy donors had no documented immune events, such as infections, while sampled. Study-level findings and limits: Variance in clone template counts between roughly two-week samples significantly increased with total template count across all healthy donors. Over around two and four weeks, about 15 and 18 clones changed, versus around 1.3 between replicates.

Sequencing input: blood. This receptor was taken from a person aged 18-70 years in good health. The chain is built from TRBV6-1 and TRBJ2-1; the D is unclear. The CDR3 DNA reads TGTGCCAGCAGTGACCCCAGAAACAATGAGCAGTTCTTC. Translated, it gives CASSDPRNNEQFF.